A single sample is the source of the 29 T cell receptor beta chains below, sequenced in a study of regulatory T cells in long-lasting Graves disease (dated by TCRdb to about 2021). The time point label, as the study defines it: newly diagnosed GD, antithyroid drugs for less than 3 months. RNA was extracted from PBMCs in TRIzol for both TCR sequencing and RNA sequencing. Library preparation used multiplex PCR. The reads were generated on an Illumina HiSeq 4000. TCR beta libraries were built with iRepertoire HTBI primers and Arm-PCR amplification of CDR3 regions. TCRdb reprocessing: public reads trimmed at Q25 with fastp, clones called with MiXCR, in-frame beta chains kept. All rows with the same CDR3 protein become a single entry with the most common DNA and genes. The sample has 400,000 to 500,000 distinct CDR3 sequences on record, about 16% of them singletons. Over 8.5% of the sample rests with the top ten.

This sample also belongs to another study, concerning T cells in Graves' hyperthyroidism and ophthalmopathy.

The source material was peripheral blood mononuclear cells (PBMCs), sampled at new diagnosis, from a patient treated with antithyroid drugs. The receptors derive from a woman in her twenties or thirties with Graves disease. Donor details come from another sample of the same person, matched by shared clones.

This clonotype was seen repeatedly, ten times or more. This chain joins TRBV20-1 and TRBJ1-1, with D uncertain. V was pared by 3 bases and J by 4 bases, with 15 bases between. Looked up from germline, CDR1 is DFQATT and CDR2 is SNEGSKA (reference sequence). This CDR3 spans 14 amino acids. CDR3 DNA: TGCAGTGCTAGTGGACCAGTAAAACGCACTGAAGCTTTCTTT. This sequence encodes CSASGPVKRTEAFF.

The sample holds many counts of this clonotype. The V and J genes are TRBV29-1 and TRBJ2-2, with D possibly being TRBD2 (6 bases). The CDR3 covers 14 residues. V lost 4 bases and J 0 bases, leaving 9 bases between the germline ends. Germline CDR1 and CDR2: SQVTM and ANQGSEA. The chain's CDR3 is CSVVGGTNTGELFF. The CDR3 coding sequence is TGCAGCGTTGTCGGCGGGACGAACACCGGGGAGCTGTTTTTT.

This clonotype was found many times. The CDR3 region has the DNA TGCGCCAGCTACGCCGGGACTAGCGACAATGAGCAGTTCTTC. Translating gives CASYAGTSDNEQFF. This chain uses TRBV5-1 with TRBJ2-1; 10 bases are shared with TRBD2. J gave up 5 bases and V 7 bases, and 6 bases lay outside the gene matches. Germline V gives CDR1 SGHRS, CDR2 YFSETQ. The CDR3 contains 14 residues.

This clonotype has ten or more counts. The chain employs TRBV3-1 and TRBJ1-6; 9 bases are shared with TRBD1. This CDR3 has 15 amino acids. Germline V CDR1 and CDR2: LGHDT, YNNKEL (reference sequence). J was trimmed by 6 bases and V by 4 bases; bases with no gene match: 4. CDR3 protein: CASSRKGQGNSPLHF. CDR3 sequence (DNA): TGTGCCAGCAGCCGAAAGGGACAGGGTAATTCACCCCTCCACTTT.

In this sample, this clonotype turned up a few times. The rearrangement joins TRBV19 to TRBJ1-3, with 8 bases lining up with TRBD1. Germline-derived CDR1 and CDR2 are LNHDA and SQIVND (reference sequence). The CDR3 runs to 15 residues. Trimming took 5 bases from V and 2 from J; bases not matched to a gene: 5. CDR3 sequence reads: CASSLWTGTGNTIYF. CDR3 coding DNA: TGTGCCAGTAGTCTCTGGACAGGGACTGGAAACACCATATATTTT.

The rearrangement uses TRBV7-2 and TRBJ2-3; D not resolved. The CDR3 has 15 residues. V was pared by 3 bases and J by 0 bases, with 10 bases between. Germline V gene lookup returns CDR1 SGHTA and CDR2 FQGNSA. CDR3 protein: CASSLVRSSTDTQYF. CDR3 sequence (DNA): TGTGCCAGCAGCTTGGTCCGGTCTAGCACAGATACGCAGTATTTT. Using reference TRBV7-2 and TRBJ2-3 for the parts outside the CDR3, the full variable domain is GAGVSQSPSNKVTEKGKDVELRCDPISGHTALYWYRQSLGQGLEFLIYFQGNSAPDKSGLPSDRFSAERTGGSVSTLTIQRTQQEDSAVYLCASSLVRSSTDTQYFGPGTRLTVL.

This clonotype was seen many times. J is TRBJ2-1 and V is TRBV2, with TRBD2 identical over 10 bases. Germline CDR1 is SNHLY and CDR2 is FYNNEI. After removal of 6 bases from V and 2 bases from J, the junction contained 7 bases not matched to a gene. The CDR3 sequence is 16 residues long. The CDR3 here is CASRSTLAGAYNEQFF. DNA of the CDR3: TGTGCCAGCAGGTCCACCCTAGCGGGAGCCTACAATGAGCAGTTCTTC.

This clonotype has ten or more counts. The gene calls are TRBV11-2 and TRBJ2-7; 8 bases are shared with TRBD2. V lost 5 bases, J lost 1 base, and 13 bases stayed unmatched. Per the germline V gene, CDR1 is SGHAT and CDR2 is FQNNGV. This CDR3 comprises 17 residues. The DNA for the CDR3 is TGTGCCAGCAGCGGGACCCTAGGTCGGGGGGGTTCCTACGAGCAGTACTTC. Encoded protein: CASSGTLGRGGSYEQYF.

CDR3 protein: CSATGGTVGNQPQHF. In nucleotides, the CDR3 is TGCAGTGCAACAGGGGGTACAGTAGGGAATCAGCCCCAGCATTTT. The gene calls are TRBV20-1 and TRBJ1-5; 8 bases map to TRBD1. The CDR3 has 15 residues. Unmatched junction bases numbered 11, after V lost 6 bases and J lost 4 bases. From germline, CDR1 is DFQATT and CDR2 SNEGSKA (reference sequence).

A remark on this clonotype: The junction departs from the called germline gene at one end, perhaps through a read error. The chain employs TRBV5-1 and TRBJ1-6; TRBD1 agrees at 7 bases. Germline V lookup: CDR1 SGHRS, CDR2 YFSETQ. The CDR3 is 15 residues long. The chain's CDR3 is CASSWDSLYSSPLHF. CDR3 bases: TGCGCCAGCAGCTGGGACAGCCTCTATAGTTCACCCCTCCACTTT.

This clonotype came up many times. This sequence joins TRBV5-6 and TRBJ1-2, with D tentatively TRBD1 (6 bases). CDR1 is SGHDT, CDR2 YYEEEE, per germline. This CDR3 has 14 residues. Trimming removed 6 bases at V and 5 bases at J, with 17 bases between. The CDR3 here is CASINRAPEYGYTF. CDR3 in DNA: TGTGCCAGCATCAACAGGGCCCCAGAGTATGGCTACACCTTC.

In its sample, this clonotype was seen many times. This chain connects TRBV12-3 or TRBV12-4 to TRBJ2-5; 7 bases fit TRBD2. V lost 6 bases to trimming and J lost 5 bases; unmatched junction nucleotides: 12. This CDR3 has 15 residues. The CDR3 loop is CASSPQAGVRETQYF. CDR3 sequence (DNA): TGTGCCAGCAGCCCCCAGGCGGGAGTTCGGGAGACCCAGTACTTC.

About this clonotype: A read error may account for a junction end that differs from germline. This chain joins TRBV12-3 or TRBV12-4 and TRBJ2-1; D remains unclear. CDR3 length: 12 residues. The CDR3, as DNA: TGTGCCAGCAGTTTGCCGTACAATGAGCAGTCCTTC. This translates into CASSLPYNEQSF.

V is TRBV7-2 and J is TRBJ1-2, with 9 nucleotides matching TRBD1. CDR1 SGHTA and CDR2 FQGNSA come from the germline V gene. V lost 5 bases, J lost 8 bases, and 12 bases stayed unmatched. The CDR3 loop spans 15 amino acids. CDR3 sequence reads: CASSRDRVRGEGYTF. The CDR3, as DNA: TGTGCCAGCAGCAGGGACAGGGTGAGAGGTGAAGGCTACACCTTC. Drawing the rest from reference TRBV7-2 and TRBJ1-2, the complete variable domain is GAGVSQSPSNKVTEKGKDVELRCDPISGHTALYWYRQSLGQGLEFLIYFQGNSAPDKSGLPSDRFSAERTGGSVSTLTIQRTQQEDSAVYLCASSRDRVRGEGYTFGSGTRLTVV.

This clonotype was counted at least ten times. This rearrangement joins TRBV2 to TRBJ2-5; 8 positions agree with TRBD2. The J segment lost 4 bases and the V segment lost 2 bases, leaving 6 bases of the junction unmatched. Germline V gives CDR1 SNHLY, CDR2 FYNNEI. This CDR3 is 15 amino acids long. The CDR3 protein is CASSERSGIGETQYF. The CDR3 bases are TGTGCCAGCAGTGAACGTAGCGGGATAGGAGAGACCCAGTACTTC.

This clonotype was recorded many times. The V call is TRBV6-1, the J call TRBJ2-7, with D perhaps TRBD2 (5 bases). Per germline, CDR1 MNHNS and CDR2 SASEGT. This CDR3 has 15 amino acids. The V and J ends lost 3 bases and 3 bases respectively, with 15 bases between them. The CDR3 coding sequence is TGTGCCAGCAGTGAGCCAGGACCGGGAAACTACGAGCAGTACTTC. Protein sequence: CASSEPGPGNYEQYF.

This clonotype was seen ten or more times. The rearrangement links TRBV15 to TRBJ2-7, with 9 positions matching TRBD1. The CDR3 loop spans 15 amino acids. Germline CDR1 LNHNV, CDR2 YYDKDF (reference sequence). V dropped 0 bases and J dropped 5; count of bases not matched to a gene: 5. The CDR3 nucleotides are TGTGCCACCAGCAGAGATCTGGGACAGGGACACGAGCAGTACTTC. It codes for CATSRDLGQGHEQYF.

This clonotype was seen ten or more times. This rearrangement joins TRBV10-3 to TRBJ2-1; TRBD2 matches 7 bases. Trimming cost V 0 bases and J 7 bases; bases outside gene matches: 9. The length of the CDR3 is 16 residues. Germline values: CDR1 ENHRY, CDR2 SYGVKD. CDR3 sequence: CAISESKGSGGNEQFF. The DNA for the CDR3 is TGTGCCATCAGTGAGTCGAAGGGATCCGGGGGGAATGAGCAGTTCTTC.

This clonotype has at least ten counts. The V call is TRBV11-2, the J call TRBJ2-5; tentatively, D is TRBD1 (6 bases). Germline V gives CDR1 SGHAT, CDR2 FQNNGV. The germline V and J ends were trimmed by 1 base and 4 bases, with 10 bases remaining between them. This CDR3 contains 14 residues. The CDR3 protein is CASSLGQGRETQYF. The CDR3 DNA reads TGTGCCAGCAGCTTAGGGCAGGGGAGAGAGACCCAGTACTTC. The whole variable domain, filled in from reference TRBV11-2 and TRBJ2-5, reads EAGVAQSPRYKIIEKRQSVAFWCNPISGHATLYWYQQILGQGPKLLIQFQNNGVVDDSQLPKDRFSAERLKGVDSTLKIQPAKLEDSAVYLCASSLGQGRETQYFGPGTRLLVL.

In this sample, this clonotype turned up many times. The chain links TRBV12-3 or TRBV12-4 to TRBJ2-5; tentatively, D is TRBD1 or TRBD2 (5 bases each). The ends were cut back, 4 bases at V and 4 bases at J, with 13 bases in the middle. CDR3 size: 14 residues. The CDR3 sequence is CASSSLGVVETQYF. As DNA, the CDR3 is TGTGCCAGCAGTTCTCTGGGGGTGGTAGAGACCCAGTACTTC.

The chain recombines TRBV5-4 with TRBJ2-7; the match to TRBD2 covers 8 bases. The CDR3 extends over 15 amino acids. J was trimmed by 4 bases and V by 4 bases; bases with no gene match: 10. Germline V gene sequence: CDR1 SGHNT, CDR2 YYREEE (reference sequence). DNA for the CDR3: TGTGCCAGCAGCCCGCGAGCGGGAGAGGGGTACGAGCAGTACTTC. Encoded protein: CASSPRAGEGYEQYF.

In its sample, this clonotype was seen a few times. Compared with germline, one end of the junction differs, possibly owing to a read error. The chain joins TRBV19 to TRBJ2-7, with TRBD2 matching over 8 bases. The germline gives CDR1 LNHDA, CDR2 SQIVND (reference sequence). There are 11 residues in the CDR3. The CDR3 loop reads CASTSGGTSHF. In nucleotides, the CDR3 is TGTGCCAGTACCTCGGGAGGGACCTCACACTTC.

The chain has TRBV5-1 and TRBJ1-1; a weak D match, TRBD1 (6 bases). Germline V gene lookup returns CDR1 SGHRS and CDR2 YFSETQ. V lost 0 bases, J lost 7 bases, and 16 bases lay in between. The CDR3 has 15 amino acids. Here the CDR3 reads CASSLATPGANEAFF. CDR3 DNA sequence: TGCGCCAGCAGCTTGGCTACCCCGGGGGCGAATGAAGCTTTCTTT.

The chain uses TRBV5-1 and TRBJ1-5; no clear D. Germline V gives CDR1 SGHRS, CDR2 YFSETQ. V shed 0 bases and J shed 7 bases, with 8 bases lying between them. The CDR3 totals 13 residues. DNA for the CDR3: TGCGCCAGCAGCTTGGATGCGGGGCAGCCCCAGCATTTT. It specifies CASSLDAGQPQHF.

With regard to this clonotype: With a much larger clone just one base away, this may be a read error. The V and J genes are TRBV3-1 and TRBJ2-2; 8 bases are a match to TRBD2. Germline V gene data show CDR1 as LGHDT and CDR2 as YNNKEL (reference sequence). This CDR3 region has 15 residues. The CDR3 nucleotides are TGTGCCAGCAGCCAAGATGTCGGGACGGGAGGGGAGCTGCTTTTT. It yields the protein CASSQDVGTGGELLF.

This clonotype occurred many times. This chain uses TRBV27 with TRBJ2-6; D unresolved. The V end was cut by 5 bases, the J end by 2 bases, with 10 bases between. This CDR3 is built from 15 residues. Looked up from germline, CDR1 is MNHEY and CDR2 is SMNVEV (reference sequence). The CDR3: CASSLSTTGANVLTF. The CDR3 coding sequence is TGTGCCAGCAGTCTGTCCACAACTGGGGCCAACGTCCTGACTTTC.

This clonotype was picked up many times. At one of its ends the junction is not consistent with the germline gene, which may arise from a read error. The CDR3 sequence: CASSREGRSEAEAFF. DNA for the CDR3: TGTGCCAGCAGCAGAGAGGGACGCTCGGAGGCTGAAGCTTTCTTT. This chain uses TRBV5-1 with TRBJ1-1; the D gene is possibly TRBD1 (5 bases). The CDR3 is 15 amino acids. CDR1 SGHRS and CDR2 YFSETQ come from the germline V gene.

This clonotype was found many times. The chain combines TRBV19 with TRBJ2-1; 7 bases map to TRBD2. J was trimmed by 2 bases and V by 3 bases; bases with no gene match: 4. The length of the CDR3 is 15 residues. Germline V gene sequence: CDR1 LNHDA, CDR2 SQIVND (reference sequence). The CDR3 coding sequence is TGTGCCAGTAGTATTAAGGCGGGAGCCTACAATGAGCAGTTCTTC. It encodes CASSIKAGAYNEQFF.

The chain carries TRBV15 and TRBJ1-1; no reliable D call. In germline, CDR1 is LNHNV, CDR2 YYDKDF (reference sequence). V was cut by 2 bases and J by 0 bases, with 4 bases left in between. This CDR3 contains 13 residues. Here the CDR3 DNA reads TGTGCCACCAGCAGAAGAATGAACACTGAAGCTTTCTTT. Its translation is CATSRRMNTEAFF.